This T cell receptor beta chain comes out of a study of shared clonotypes between healthy human individuals. The repertoire was sequenced with immunoSEQ multiplex PCR; TCRdb's copy has only in-frame clones and lacks some. The data show about 2 million clones, with roughly 95% seen just once and 0.85% to 1.3% held by the top ten. Only CD45RO-negative cells positively selected for CCR7 counted as naive CD8 cells, so terminally differentiated effector memory CD45RA+ cells were excluded. CDR1 is MNHEY and CDR2 is SMNVEV in the germline V gene (reference sequence). V lost 1 base and J 0 bases, leaving 12 bases between the germline ends. The CDR3 has 17 amino acids.

This TCR was sampled from a man aged 18-30 years in good health. The V gene is TRBV27, the J gene TRBJ2-2; TRBD2 is a possible D gene (5 bases). Sample: naive CD8+ T cells sorted from blood. This CDR3 is CASSLYPQAANTGELFF. CDR3 bases: TGTGCCAGCAGTTTATACCCCCAAGCGGCGAACACCGGGGAGCTGTTTTTT.